The T cell receptor (beta chain) described here comes from a study of CD8+CD57+ T cells in acquired aplastic anemia. Turning to the study itself: Yields of DNA that came from sorted CD4+ and CD8+ cells averaged roughly 3.2 ug.

The CDR3 is made up of 16 amino acids. Trimming stripped 6 bases from V and 7 bases from J, with 25 bases between. Germline CDR1 is DFQATT and CDR2 is SNEGSKA (reference sequence). Patients picked for sequencing had shown CD8+CD57+ cell expansion detected by flow cytometry. Untreated patients provided the blood samples, with no therapy given before sampling. As regards this clonotype: Its antigen is not known.

TCR beta VDJ and CDR3 profiles were obtained from a genomic DNA template. MiXCR, applied by TCRdb to the reads, yields one record per CDR3 protein. The table lists a few hundred thousand distinct CDR3 sequences, approximately 82% of them singletons, with 35% to 50% in the top ten. Study-level findings and limits: The CD8+ Simpson's diversity of patients and controls was not significantly different. Patients and controls were found to share fewer than 35 CD8+ CDR3 sequences.

This clonotype originated in a human donor with aplastic anemia. Specimen: sorted CD4+, CD8+, or CD8+CD57+ T cells (not recorded which) from PBMCs. J is TRBJ2-1 and V is TRBV20-1; D is possibly TRBD1 or TRBD2 (5 bases each). This CDR3 is CSASSWGREMSNEQFF. The DNA for the CDR3 is TGCAGTGCCAGTAGTTGGGGACGCGAGATGTCGAATGAGCAGTTCTTC.